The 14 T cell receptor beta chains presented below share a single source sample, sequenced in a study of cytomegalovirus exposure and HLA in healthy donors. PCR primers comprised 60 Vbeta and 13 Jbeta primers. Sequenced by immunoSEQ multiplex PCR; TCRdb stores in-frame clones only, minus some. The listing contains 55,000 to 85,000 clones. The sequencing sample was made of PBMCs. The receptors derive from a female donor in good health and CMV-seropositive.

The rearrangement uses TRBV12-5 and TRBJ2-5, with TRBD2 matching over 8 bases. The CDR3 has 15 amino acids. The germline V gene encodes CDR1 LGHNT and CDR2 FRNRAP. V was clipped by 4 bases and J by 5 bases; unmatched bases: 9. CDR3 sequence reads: CASGSERGRRETQYF. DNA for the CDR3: TGTGCTAGTGGTTCCGAGCGGGGGCGCCGCGAGACCCAGTACTTC.

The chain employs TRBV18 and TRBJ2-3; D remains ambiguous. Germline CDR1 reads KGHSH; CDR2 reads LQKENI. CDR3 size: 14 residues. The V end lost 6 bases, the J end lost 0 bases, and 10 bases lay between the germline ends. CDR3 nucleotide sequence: TGTGCCAGCTCGAGCCTCGCTAGCACAGATACGCAGTATTTT. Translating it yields CASSSLASTDTQYF.

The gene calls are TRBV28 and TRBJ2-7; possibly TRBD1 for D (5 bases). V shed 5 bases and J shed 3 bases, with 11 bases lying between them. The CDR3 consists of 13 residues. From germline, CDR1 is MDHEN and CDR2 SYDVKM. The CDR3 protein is CASSPTVHYEQYF. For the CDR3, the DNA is TGTGCCAGCAGTCCGACAGTGCACTACGAGCAGTACTTC.

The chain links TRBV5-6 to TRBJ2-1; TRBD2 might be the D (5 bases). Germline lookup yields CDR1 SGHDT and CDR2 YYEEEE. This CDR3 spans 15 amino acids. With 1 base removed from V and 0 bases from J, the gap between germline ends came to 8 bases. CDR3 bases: TGTGCCAGCAGCTTGTCGGGGAGCTCCTACAATGAGCAGTTCTTC. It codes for CASSLSGSSYNEQFF.

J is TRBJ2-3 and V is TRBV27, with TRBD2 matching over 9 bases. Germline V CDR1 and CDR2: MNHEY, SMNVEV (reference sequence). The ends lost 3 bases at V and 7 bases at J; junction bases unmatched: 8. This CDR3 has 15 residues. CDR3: CASSLTGTSLNTQYF. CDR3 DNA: TGTGCCAGCAGTTTGACCGGGACTAGCCTCAATACGCAGTATTTT.

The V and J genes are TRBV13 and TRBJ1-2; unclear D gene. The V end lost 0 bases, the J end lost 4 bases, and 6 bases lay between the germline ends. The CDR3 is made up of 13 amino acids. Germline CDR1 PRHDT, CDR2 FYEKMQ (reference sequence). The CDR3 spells CASSLGGGYGYTF. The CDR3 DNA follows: TGTGCCAGCAGCTTAGGAGGCGGCTATGGCTACACCTTC.

DNA of the CDR3: TGTGCCAGCAGTCCAGGACAGGGTGGCTACACCTTC. Translation gives CASSPGQGGYTF. The chain is built from TRBV6-5 and TRBJ1-2; TRBD1 matches at 8 bases. The germline gives CDR1 MNHEY, CDR2 SVGAGI. CDR3 size: 12 residues. V lost 5 bases, J lost 7 bases, and 3 bases stayed unmatched.

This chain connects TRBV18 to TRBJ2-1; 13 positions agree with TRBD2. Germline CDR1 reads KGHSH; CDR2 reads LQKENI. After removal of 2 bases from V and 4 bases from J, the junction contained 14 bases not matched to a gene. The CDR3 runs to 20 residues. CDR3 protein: CASSPDSGLAGRVGYNEQFF. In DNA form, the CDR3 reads TGTGCCAGCTCACCAGACTCGGGACTAGCGGGAAGGGTAGGGTACAATGAGCAGTTCTTC.

The CDR3 loop is CASSQDTSSAGYNEQFF. The CDR3 DNA follows: TGCGCCAGCAGCCAAGATACGTCGAGTGCGGGATACAATGAGCAGTTCTTC. The genes are TRBV4-3 and TRBJ2-1; D might be TRBD2 (6 bases). The germline V and J ends were trimmed by 0 bases and 4 bases, with 16 bases remaining between them. The V gene's germline CDR1 is LGHNA and CDR2 YSLEER. The CDR3 is 17 residues long.

This chain's CDR3 is CASSRTAITANTGELFF. CDR3 DNA: TGCGCCAGCAGCCGGACAGCGATAACCGCGAACACCGGGGAGCTGTTTTTT. The chain is built from TRBV4-1 and TRBJ2-2; possibly TRBD1 for D (6 bases). V was cut by 4 bases and J by 0 bases, with 15 bases left in between. Germline loops: CDR1 MGHRA, CDR2 YSYEKL. The CDR3 extends over 17 amino acids.

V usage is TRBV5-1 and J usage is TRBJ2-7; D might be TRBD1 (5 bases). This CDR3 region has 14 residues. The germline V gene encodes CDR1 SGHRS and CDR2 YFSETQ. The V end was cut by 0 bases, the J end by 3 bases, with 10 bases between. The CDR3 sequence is CASSLGGGIYEQYF. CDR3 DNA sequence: TGCGCCAGCAGCTTGGGGGGCGGAATCTACGAGCAGTACTTC.

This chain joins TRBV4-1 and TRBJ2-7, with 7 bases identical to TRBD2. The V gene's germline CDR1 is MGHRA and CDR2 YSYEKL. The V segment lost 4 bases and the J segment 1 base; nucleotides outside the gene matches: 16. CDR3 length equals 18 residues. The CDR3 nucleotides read TGCGCCAGCAGCCGCCTTGGAGGGCAGGCGGGGGTTTCCTACGAGCAGTACTTC. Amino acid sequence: CASSRLGGQAGVSYEQYF.

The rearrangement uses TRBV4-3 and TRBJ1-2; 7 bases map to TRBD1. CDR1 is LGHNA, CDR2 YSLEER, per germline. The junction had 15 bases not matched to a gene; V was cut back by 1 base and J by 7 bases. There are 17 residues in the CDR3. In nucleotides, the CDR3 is TGCGCCAGCAGCCAAGGGAGAACCGGGACAGTGCATCGTGGCTACACCTTC. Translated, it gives CASSQGRTGTVHRGYTF.

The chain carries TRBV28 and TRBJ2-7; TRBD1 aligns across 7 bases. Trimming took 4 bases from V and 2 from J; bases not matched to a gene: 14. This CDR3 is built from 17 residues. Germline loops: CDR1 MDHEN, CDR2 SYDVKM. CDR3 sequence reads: CASSSTRQGKGAYEQYF. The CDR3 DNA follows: TGTGCCAGCAGTTCCACGCGACAGGGAAAAGGCGCCTACGAGCAGTACTTC.